Presented here are 6 T cell receptor beta chains from one specimen sequenced in a study of T cell changes during pregnancy in multiple sclerosis. The data were produced by immunoSEQ multiplex PCR, yet TCRdb's version contains in-frame clones alone and is incomplete. In the table there are some 100,000 clones, around 92% of which are singletons. This specimen consisted of peripheral blood, obtained before pregnancy. All receptors derive from a female donor with multiple sclerosis, enrolled in a pregnancy study.

The rearrangement uses TRBV18 and TRBJ2-3; 8 bases are shared with TRBD1. CDR1 and CDR2 from the germline V gene are KGHSH and LQKENI. CDR3 length: 15 amino acids. V shed 6 bases and J 4 bases; nucleotides not matched to a gene: 9. DNA of the CDR3: TGTGCCAGCTCCCCCGGACAGGGTGAGGCAGATACGCAGTATTTT. It yields the protein CASSPGQGEADTQYF.

The V and J genes are TRBV7-9 and TRBJ1-3, with a tentative D call TRBD1 (5 bases). This CDR3 contains 14 residues. Looked up from germline, CDR1 is SEHNR and CDR2 is FQNEAQ (reference sequence). Trimming pared 6 bases from V and 1 base from J, leaving 10 bases between. In nucleotides, the CDR3 is TGTGCCAGCAGGCCAGACAGTTCTGGAAACACCATATATTTT. This gives the protein CASRPDSSGNTIYF.

This chain uses TRBV19 with TRBJ2-1, with TRBD1 matching 8 bases. After removal of 1 base from V and 4 bases from J, the junction contained 6 bases not matched to a gene. The CDR3 is 16 amino acids. CDR1 and CDR2 (germline): LNHDA, SQIVND (reference sequence). CDR3 sequence: CASSIVSGGSYNEQFF. DNA for the CDR3: TGTGCCAGTAGTATAGTCTCAGGGGGCTCGTACAATGAGCAGTTCTTC.

The rearrangement uses TRBV5-6 and TRBJ1-2; D not certain. CDR3 length: 19 residues. V lost 2 bases to trimming and J lost 0 bases, with 23 bases between them. CDR1 is SGHDT, CDR2 YYEEEE, per germline. This CDR3 reads CASSFWQSSPRGSNYGYTF. CDR3 sequence (DNA): TGTGCCAGCAGCTTCTGGCAGAGCTCTCCCCGAGGATCTAACTATGGCTACACCTTC.

This chain's CDR3 is CASSSGGGANTEAFF. In nucleotides, the CDR3 is TGCGCCAGCAGCTCGGGAGGGGGGGCCAACACTGAAGCTTTCTTT. The chain employs TRBV5-1 and TRBJ1-1, with D perhaps matching TRBD1 (6 bases). V was cut by 3 bases and J by 2 bases, with 14 bases left in between. CDR3 size: 15 residues. CDR1 is SGHRS, CDR2 YFSETQ, per germline.

The chain is built from TRBV28 and TRBJ2-7; no definite D call. Germline assignment: CDR1 MDHEN and CDR2 SYDVKM. V was shortened by 7 bases and J by 6 bases, with 19 bases between the two germline ends. The CDR3 loop spans 14 amino acids. The CDR3 sequence: CASIVPRDPPEQYF. CDR3 coding DNA: TGTGCCAGCATAGTTCCCCGAGATCCTCCCGAGCAGTACTTC. Based on the CDR3 plus reference TRBV28 and TRBJ2-7, the full variable domain is DVKVTQSSRYLVKRTGEKVFLECVQDMDHENMFWYRQDPGLGLRLIYFSYDVKMKEKGDIPEGYSVSREKKERFSLILESASTNQTSMYLCASIVPRDPPEQYFGPGTRLTVT.